Listed below are T cell receptor beta chains from one sample, sequenced in a study of T cell changes during pregnancy in multiple sclerosis. Clones were sequenced by immunoSEQ multiplex PCR, and TCRdb holds only the in-frame ones, with some missing. The data hold roughly 59,000 clones, with about 93% observed a single time. Sample: CD8+ T cells from peripheral blood mononuclear cells, taken in the second trimester of pregnancy. The receptor set was obtained from a female donor with multiple sclerosis, enrolled in a pregnancy study. CDR3s include the opening cysteine and the closing phenylalanine or tryptophan. Only some rows state a clone size, as once, few, many or a class for expanded clones.

clone_size,v_call,j_call,cdr3_aa
-,TRBV6-1,TRBJ2-7,CASSEGRGLPYNEQYF
-,TRBV30,TRBJ2-1,CAWETGLASDEQFF
-,TRBV7-9,TRBJ1-2,CASSLADRENRF
-,TRBV5-6,TRBJ2-7,CASSLMSYEQYF
-,TRBV6-5,TRBJ2-2,CASSYSGGDTGELFF
-,TRBV2,TRBJ2-1,CASSGLQGVDEQFF
once,TRBV27,TRBJ2-7,CASTPSPSGYEQYF
-,TRBV6-1,TRBJ2-2,CASQGRGMTAGELFF
few,TRBV30,TRBJ1-2,CAWSLGTGGLRGYTF
-,TRBV18,TRBJ1-6,CASSLRGVKGASPLHF
-,TRBV27,TRBJ2-3,CASSTGRDFPMVTDTQYF
-,TRBV5-1,TRBJ2-7,CASSLIQGTYEQYF
-,TRBV7-7,TRBJ2-1,CASSLSPAREQFF
-,TRBV29-1,TRBJ2-7,CSVEVGDYSYEQYF
-,TRBV7-9,TRBJ2-1,CASSPLAGGGTHEQFF
-,TRBV19,TRBJ1-1,CASSWGSTGGGGTEAFF
-,TRBV10-3,TRBJ2-5,CAISESGSAQETQYF
-,TRBV6-6,TRBJ2-7,CASTQGSSYEQYF
-,TRBV27,TRBJ2-1,CASSPQGTVSYNEQFF
-,TRBV6-5,TRBJ2-7,CASSLSGESYEQYF
-,TRBV20-1,TRBJ1-2,CSARDRYGYTF
-,TRBV4-2,TRBJ2-3,CASSQDPGRGAGTDTQYF
-,TRBV4-2,TRBJ1-2,CASSQGFSDYGYTF
-,TRBV27,TRBJ1-5,CASSPRGGPQHF
-,TRBV7-2,TRBJ2-5,CASSLAGYRAETQYF
-,TRBV5-5,TRBJ2-7,CASRGQVSYEQYF
-,TRBV29-1,TRBJ2-7,CSGGQGDYEQYF
-,TRBV7-9,TRBJ2-1,CASSLARGYNEQFF
-,TRBV6-4,TRBJ1-5,CASKSDSQLGVNQPQHF
-,TRBV5-4,TRBJ2-7,CASSLSRGGYEQYF
-,TRBV9,TRBJ2-5,CASSATSGRNGETQYF
-,TRBV5-1,TRBJ2-1,CASSIGQGAYNEQFF
-,TRBV5-6,TRBJ2-3,CASSKRQYTDTQYF
-,TRBV9,TRBJ1-2,CASSVGGGAEGYTF
-,TRBV11-3,TRBJ2-2,CASSSDQGNTGELFF
-,TRBV18,TRBJ2-1,CASSGGAAGATYNEQFF
-,TRBV19,TRBJ2-1,CASSIKRGAYNEQFF
-,TRBV28,TRBJ1-2,CASRLDRGLYGYTF
-,TRBV19,TRBJ1-1,CASSVNTEAFF
-,TRBV9,TRBJ2-1,CASSPSGGSSYNEQFF
-,TRBV19,TRBJ2-3,CASGLAGLGDTQYF
-,TRBV7-9,TRBJ2-7,CASSSTYEQYF
-,TRBV27,TRBJ2-7,CASSPQGRGEQYF
-,TRBV28,TRBJ2-7,CASSLGTVSSYEQYF
-,TRBV29-1,TRBJ2-1,CSVLGQAHEQFF
few,TRBV5-1,TRBJ1-3,CASSPGQGAIGNTIYF
-,TRBV6-1,TRBJ2-7,CASSWGLAYEQYF
-,TRBV29-1,TRBJ2-5,CSVEDLWEGGQETQYF